This T cell receptor beta chain is from a study of T cell changes during pregnancy in multiple sclerosis. The assay was immunoSEQ multiplex PCR, and TCRdb's table has in-frame clones only and misses some. The sample records about 110,000 clones, roughly 90% being singletons. The CDR3 runs 15 residues. V lost 4 bases and J lost 3; bases outside the gene matches: 5. Germline loops: CDR1 SEHNR, CDR2 FQNEAQ (reference sequence). The chain uses TRBV7-9 and TRBJ1-3; 8 bases line up with TRBD1. This clonotype was obtained from a female donor with multiple sclerosis, enrolled in a pregnancy study. The material sequenced was peripheral blood, taken after pregnancy. CDR3 residues: CASSSEDRVGNTIYF. The CDR3 region has the DNA TGTGCCAGCAGCTCCGAGGACAGGGTTGGAAACACCATATATTTT.